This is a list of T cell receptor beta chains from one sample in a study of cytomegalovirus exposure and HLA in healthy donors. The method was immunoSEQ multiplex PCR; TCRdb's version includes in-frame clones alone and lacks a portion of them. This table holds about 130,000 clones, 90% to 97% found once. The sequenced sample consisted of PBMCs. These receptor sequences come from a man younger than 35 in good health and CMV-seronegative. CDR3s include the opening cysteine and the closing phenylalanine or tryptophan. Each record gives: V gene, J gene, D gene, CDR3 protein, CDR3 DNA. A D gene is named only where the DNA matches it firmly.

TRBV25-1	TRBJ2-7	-	CASSPSTGAYSSYEQYF	TGTGCCAGCAGCCCCTCGACAGGCGCCTATAGCTCCTACGAGCAGTACTTC
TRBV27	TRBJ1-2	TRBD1	CASSPGQGAIYGYTF	TGTGCCAGCAGTCCAGGACAGGGGGCTATCTATGGCTACACCTTC
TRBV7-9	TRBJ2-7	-	CASSLQGYEQYF	TGTGCCAGCAGTTTACAGGGATACGAGCAGTACTTC
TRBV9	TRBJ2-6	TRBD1	CASSAPGQGGDGANVLTF	TGTGCCAGCAGCGCCCCGGGACAGGGTGGTGATGGGGCCAACGTCCTGACTTTC
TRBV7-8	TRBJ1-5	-	CASSLTGDSNQPQHF	TGTGCCAGCAGCTTAACGGGGGACAGCAATCAGCCCCAGCATTTT
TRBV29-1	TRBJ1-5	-	CSVPPRDNRPFSNQPQHF	TGCAGCGTTCCCCCCCGGGACAACAGACCTTTTAGCAATCAGCCCCAGCATTTT
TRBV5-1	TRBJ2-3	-	CASSWTGVTDTQYF	TGCGCCAGCAGCTGGACGGGGGTCACAGATACGCAGTATTTT
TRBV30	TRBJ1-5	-	CAWSHGQPNQPQHF	TGTGCCTGGAGCCACGGACAGCCAAATCAGCCCCAGCATTTT
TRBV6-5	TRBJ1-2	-	CASSYDEGGFDGYTF	TGTGCCAGCAGTTACGATGAAGGGGGATTCGATGGCTACACCTTC
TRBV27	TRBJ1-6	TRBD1	CASSSTSGTGGPLHF	TGTGCCAGCAGTTCCACCTCCGGGACAGGGGGGCCCCTCCACTTT
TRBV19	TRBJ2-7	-	CASSIGRGYEQYF	TGTGCCAGTAGTATAGGCAGGGGATACGAGCAGTACTTC
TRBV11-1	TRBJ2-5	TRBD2	CASSLTSGFQETQYF	TGTGCCAGCAGCTTAACTAGCGGTTTTCAAGAGACCCAGTACTTC
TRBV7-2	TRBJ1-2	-	CASTSDYGYTF	TGTGCCAGCACCTCTGACTATGGCTACACCTTC
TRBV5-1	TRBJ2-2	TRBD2	CASGGGRSTGELFF	TGCGCCAGCGGAGGCGGGAGGAGCACCGGGGAGCTGTTTTTT
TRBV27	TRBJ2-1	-	CASTLNRVGFSEQFF	TGTGCCAGCACCCTCAACAGGGTCGGGTTTTCTGAGCAGTTCTTC